These 9 T cell receptor beta chains were all obtained from the same sample, sequenced in a study of blood T cell repertoires in COVID-19. Method: immunoSEQ multiplex PCR; TCRdb's copy keeps in-frame clones and lacks some. This table has approximately 300,000 clones, 80% to 95% appearing once. Specimen: PBMCs or T cells enriched from blood (not recorded which). All receptors derive from a woman aged 30 to 39 who had recovered from COVID-19.

V is TRBV25-1 and J is TRBJ1-2; TRBD1 might be the D (6 bases). The CDR3 consists of 17 residues. The germline gives CDR1 MGHDK, CDR2 SYGVNS. The V end lost 1 base, the J end lost 1 base, and 16 bases lay between the germline ends. CDR3 DNA: TGTGCCAGCAGTGAATGGACAGCCACCCGCTTTAACTATGGCTACACCTTC. Translated: CASSEWTATRFNYGYTF.

V usage is TRBV2 and J usage is TRBJ2-5, with D perhaps TRBD1 (5 bases). The CDR3 is 14 residues long. V gave up 7 bases and J gave up 2 bases, with 14 bases separating them. Germline CDR1 and CDR2: SNHLY and FYNNEI. The CDR3 DNA follows: TGTGCCAGCAAGGACATAATCCTTCAAGAGACCCAGTACTTC. Amino acids: CASKDIILQETQYF.

The chain uses TRBV28 and TRBJ1-1; D remains unclear. The V end lost 5 bases, the J end lost 4 bases, and 14 bases lay between the germline ends. Germline V gene lookup returns CDR1 MDHEN and CDR2 SYDVKM. This CDR3 has 14 residues. The CDR3 coding sequence is TGTGCCAGCAGTCGCGGCGGGCAGGTCACTGAAGCTTTCTTT. Protein sequence: CASSRGGQVTEAFF.

The chain links TRBV28 to TRBJ1-5, with TRBD1 matching over 8 bases. CDR3 length: 14 residues. CDR1 MDHEN and CDR2 SYDVKM come from the germline V gene. V lost 5 bases and J lost 3; bases outside the gene matches: 3. CDR3 bases: TGTGCCAGCAGTACCAGGGGGCTCAATCAGCCCCAGCATTTT. Translated: CASSTRGLNQPQHF.

The chain is built from TRBV28 and TRBJ2-4; 7 bases map to TRBD2. Germline V CDR1 and CDR2: MDHEN, SYDVKM. This CDR3 region has 18 residues. Unmatched junction bases numbered 14, after V lost 6 bases and J lost 0 bases. For the CDR3, the DNA is TGTGCCAGCAGCGTGAACCCCGGGAGGCTCCTAGCCAAAAACATTCAGTACTTC. Its translation is CASSVNPGRLLAKNIQYF.

V is TRBV7-9 and J is TRBJ2-7; the match to TRBD1 covers 12 bases. The germline V gene encodes CDR1 SEHNR and CDR2 FQNEAQ (reference sequence). This CDR3 spans 15 amino acids. The V gene end was trimmed by 5 bases and the J gene end by 3 bases; junction bases not matched to a gene: 5. This CDR3 reads CASSLGQGAYYEQYF. The CDR3 DNA is TGTGCCAGCAGCCTGGGACAGGGGGCATACTACGAGCAGTACTTC.

The V and J genes are TRBV6-5 and TRBJ1-2, with a possible D match to TRBD1 (5 bases). The germline V and J ends were trimmed by 6 bases and 2 bases, with 13 bases remaining between them. In germline, CDR1 is MNHEY, CDR2 SVGAGI. This CDR3 spans 14 amino acids. The CDR3 nucleotides are TGTGCCAGCAGCCTGACAGTGAACAACTATGGCTACACCTTC. Translation: CASSLTVNNYGYTF.

V is TRBV13 and J is TRBJ2-3; no reliable D call. Germline loops: CDR1 PRHDT, CDR2 FYEKMQ (reference sequence). V lost 3 bases and J 2 bases, leaving 9 bases between the germline ends. This CDR3 region has 14 residues. CDR3 protein: CASSFGPNTDTQYF. CDR3 sequence (DNA): TGTGCCAGCAGCTTTGGCCCGAACACAGATACGCAGTATTTT.

The chain joins TRBV4-1 to TRBJ1-2; D is perhaps TRBD1 (6 bases). There are 13 residues in the CDR3. Germline CDR1 is MGHRA and CDR2 is YSYEKL. Trimming removed 2 bases from V and 8 bases from J, with 12 bases in between. The CDR3: CASSQSMGAGYTF. The DNA for the CDR3 is TGCGCCAGCAGCCAATCGATGGGGGCGGGCTACACCTTC.